The rows below give T cell receptor beta chains drawn from one sample of a study of blood T cell repertoires in COVID-19. This table comes from immunoSEQ multiplex PCR, and its TCRdb copy is limited to in-frame clones, with some not included. The sample comprises 150,000 to 200,000 clones, over 75% of which are singletons, and roughly a tenth rests with the top ten. Sequenced: peripheral blood. These receptors all come from a human donor in a cohort sampled during active COVID-19. CDR3s include the opening cysteine and the closing phenylalanine or tryptophan. A D gene is named only where the DNA matches it firmly. The size field is filled for only some rows; it gives once, few, many or a size class.

cdr3_aa,cdr3_nt,clone_size,d_call,j_call,v_call
CASSSYRDRGRNEQFF,TGCGCCAGCAGCTCTTACCGGGACAGGGGGAGAAATGAGCAGTTCTTC,.,TRBD1,TRBJ2-1,TRBV5-1
CASSYLQGAESEQFF,TGTGCCAGCAGTTACCTACAGGGGGCTGAGAGTGAGCAGTTCTTC,many,TRBD1,TRBJ2-1,TRBV6-6
CASAPPGLNTDTQYF,TGTGCCAGCGCCCCCCCCGGACTAAACACAGATACGCAGTATTTT,few,.,TRBJ2-3,TRBV6-5
CASSGGQGGYEQYF,TGTGCCAGCAGTGGGGGACAGGGGGGCTACGAGCAGTACTTC,medium-sized,TRBD1,TRBJ2-7,TRBV5-5
CASSQTDYEQYF,TGTGCCAGCAGCCAGACAGACTACGAGCAGTACTTC,.,.,TRBJ2-7,TRBV11-2
CASSQDKYRASSYNEQFF,TGTGCCAGCAGCCAAGATAAATACAGGGCGAGCTCCTACAATGAGCAGTTCTTC,.,.,TRBJ2-1,TRBV3-1/TRBV3-2
CSVETGGDTQYF,TGCAGCGTAGAGACAGGGGGAGATACGCAGTATTTT,.,TRBD1,TRBJ2-3,TRBV29-1
CASSYVAGGDTQYF,TGTGCCAGCAGTTACGTCGCGGGGGGCGATACGCAGTATTTT,.,TRBD2,TRBJ2-3,TRBV6-5
CASSVQTGRDQPQHF,TGTGCCAGCAGTGTACAGACCGGCAGGGATCAGCCCCAGCATTTT,.,.,TRBJ1-5,TRBV2
CASSDDTSYGYTF,TGTGCCAGCAGTGACGACACAAGCTATGGCTACACCTTC,.,.,TRBJ1-2,TRBV2
CASNGGEGGYTF,TGTGCCAGCAACGGAGGGGAGGGCGGCTACACCTTC,.,.,TRBJ1-2,TRBV7-2
CASSPGLAGYNEQFF,TGCGCCAGCAGCCCAGGACTAGCGGGCTACAATGAGCAGTTCTTC,.,TRBD2,TRBJ2-1,TRBV5-1
CASGLVQGGNTIYF,TGTGCTAGTGGTTTGGTACAGGGCGGAAACACCATATATTTT,.,.,TRBJ1-3,TRBV12-5
CASSQRGLAGRYTGELFF,TGTGCCAGCTCACAAAGGGGACTAGCGGGACGTTACACCGGGGAGCTGTTTTTT,.,TRBD2,TRBJ2-2,TRBV18
CASSHETGVEKLFF,TGTGCCAGCAGTCACGAGACAGGGGTGGAAAAACTGTTTTTT,.,TRBD1,TRBJ1-4,TRBV28
CASSTPTGAGGEQFF,TGTGCCAGCAGCACTCCGACAGGGGCAGGGGGTGAGCAGTTCTTC,.,TRBD1,TRBJ2-1,TRBV6-5
CASSLYSYEQYF,TGTGCCAGCAGCCTATACTCCTACGAGCAGTACTTC,.,.,TRBJ2-7,TRBV12-3/TRBV12-4
CASSSPVRGSDSGNTIYF,TGTGCCAGCAGCAGTCCAGTCCGTGGCAGCGACTCTGGAAACACCATATATTTT,.,.,TRBJ1-3,TRBV7-9
CASTPSPYEQYF,TGTGCCAGCACCCCCTCCCCTTACGAGCAGTACTTC,once,.,TRBJ2-7,TRBV12-3/TRBV12-4
CASSPPAAGIYEQYF,TGTGCCAGCAGCCCCCCAGCAGCGGGGATCTACGAGCAGTACTTC,.,TRBD2,TRBJ2-7,TRBV14
CASSPLGTGNQPQHF,TGTGCCAGCTCACCCCTCGGGACAGGGAATCAGCCCCAGCATTTT,.,TRBD1,TRBJ1-5,TRBV18
CASSQINSYNEQFF,TGTGCCAGTTCCCAGATCAACTCCTACAATGAGCAGTTCTTC,.,.,TRBJ2-1,TRBV6-5
CASSQSLTGLGYTF,TGCGCCAGCAGCCAATCCCTCACAGGGCTTGGCTACACCTTC,.,.,TRBJ1-2,TRBV4-3
CASSQGLAGGQQETQYF,TGTGCCAGCAGCCAAGGACTAGCGGGAGGGCAGCAAGAGACCCAGTACTTC,.,TRBD2,TRBJ2-5,TRBV14
CASSGATRLETQYF,TGTGCCAGCAGTGGAGCGACTAGGCTTGAGACCCAGTACTTC,.,.,TRBJ2-5,TRBV7-2
CASSLGLGVQEETQYF,TGTGCCAGCAGCTTAGGATTAGGGGTACAAGAAGAGACCCAGTACTTC,.,.,TRBJ2-5,TRBV7-9
CASTKTASSYNSPLHF,TGTGCCAGCACCAAGACAGCCAGCTCCTATAATTCACCCCTCCACTTT,.,.,TRBJ1-6,TRBV28
CASSDYPGYEQFF,TGCGCCAGCAGTGATTACCCGGGGTATGAGCAGTTCTTC,.,.,TRBJ2-1,TRBV10-1
CASNNLRTDQAFF,TGTGCCAGCAATAACCTTCGGACAGACCAAGCTTTCTTT,.,.,TRBJ1-1,TRBV25-1
CASSLGVSNPGANVLTF,TGTGCCAGCAGCTTAGGAGTTTCAAATCCTGGGGCCAACGTCCTGACTTTC,few,.,TRBJ2-6,TRBV7-3
CATSRDRGLGAEAFF,TGTGCCACCAGCAGAGACAGGGGGCTAGGCGCTGAAGCTTTCTTT,.,TRBD1,TRBJ1-1,TRBV15
CASSLFPVGDSNTGELFF,TGTGCCAGCAGTTTATTTCCGGTGGGGGACAGTAACACCGGGGAGCTGTTTTTT,many,TRBD1,TRBJ2-2,TRBV27
CASSSGQGVGTEAFF,TGCGCCAGCAGCTCGGGACAGGGGGTCGGCACTGAAGCTTTCTTT,few,TRBD1,TRBJ1-1,TRBV5-1
CASSRGPALNTEAFF,TGTGCCAGCAGCAGGGGACCGGCCTTGAACACTGAAGCTTTCTTT,many,.,TRBJ1-1,TRBV6-5
CASKIAGALYEQYF,TGTGCCAGCAAAATAGCGGGAGCGCTCTACGAGCAGTACTTC,.,TRBD2,TRBJ2-7,TRBV27
CASSLLGQGGETQYF,TGTGCCAGCAGCTTACTGGGACAGGGGGGAGAGACCCAGTACTTC,.,TRBD1,TRBJ2-5,TRBV7-2
CSASALAGRSYNEQFF,TGCAGTGCTAGTGCCTTAGCGGGAAGGTCCTACAATGAGCAGTTCTTC,.,TRBD2,TRBJ2-1,TRBV20-1
CASSLSSGSSYEQYF,TGTGCCAGCAGCTTATCTAGCGGGAGTTCCTACGAGCAGTACTTC,.,TRBD2,TRBJ2-7,TRBV11-2
CASSPSGRAHEQYF,TGTGCCAGCAGCCCCAGCGGGAGGGCCCACGAGCAGTACTTC,.,TRBD2,TRBJ2-7,TRBV11-2
CASKRTGEDTQYF,TGTGCCAGCAAGAGGACAGGGGAAGATACGCAGTATTTT,few,TRBD1,TRBJ2-3,TRBV7-9
CASSLTGDEQYF,TGTGCCAGTTCCCTGACAGGGGACGAGCAGTACTTC,.,TRBD1,TRBJ2-7,TRBV19
CASGSGGGPTSGYTF,TGTGCTAGCGGGTCCGGAGGCGGACCAACTAGTGGCTACACCTTC,.,.,TRBJ1-2,TRBV12-5
CASSQEGQGVEKLFF,TGCGCCAGCAGCCAAGAGGGACAGGGGGTTGAAAAACTGTTTTTT,.,TRBD1,TRBJ1-4,TRBV4-3
CASSSHSGLASNEQFF,TGTGCCAGCAGCTCTCACAGTGGACTAGCTTCCAATGAGCAGTTCTTC,few,TRBD2,TRBJ2-1,TRBV7-2
CASSPQGLAKDIQYF,TGTGCCAGCAGCCCACAGGGACTAGCGAAGGACATTCAGTACTTC,.,TRBD2,TRBJ2-4,TRBV3-1/TRBV3-2
CASSLTRGTVREQYF,TGTGCCAGCAGTTTGACCCGTGGGACAGTCCGCGAGCAGTACTTC,few,TRBD1,TRBJ2-7,TRBV27
CASSFSGTGGDEQYF,TGTGCCAGCAGCTTCTCCGGGACAGGGGGCGACGAGCAGTACTTC,.,TRBD1,TRBJ2-7,TRBV7-2
CASSLGGVLMNTEAFF,TGTGCCAGCAGCTTAGGGGGGGTGCTAATGAACACTGAAGCTTTCTTT,.,.,TRBJ1-1,TRBV7-8
CASSRGAAEETQYF,TGTGCCAGCAGCCGGGGGGCAGCAGAAGAGACCCAGTACTTC,.,.,TRBJ2-5,TRBV7-2
CSVSTSGNTIYF,TGCAGCGTTTCGACTTCTGGAAACACCATATATTTT,.,.,TRBJ1-3,TRBV29-1
CASSPGQGYEQYF,TGTGCCAGCAGCCCGGGACAGGGTTACGAGCAGTACTTC,once,TRBD1,TRBJ2-7,TRBV7-8